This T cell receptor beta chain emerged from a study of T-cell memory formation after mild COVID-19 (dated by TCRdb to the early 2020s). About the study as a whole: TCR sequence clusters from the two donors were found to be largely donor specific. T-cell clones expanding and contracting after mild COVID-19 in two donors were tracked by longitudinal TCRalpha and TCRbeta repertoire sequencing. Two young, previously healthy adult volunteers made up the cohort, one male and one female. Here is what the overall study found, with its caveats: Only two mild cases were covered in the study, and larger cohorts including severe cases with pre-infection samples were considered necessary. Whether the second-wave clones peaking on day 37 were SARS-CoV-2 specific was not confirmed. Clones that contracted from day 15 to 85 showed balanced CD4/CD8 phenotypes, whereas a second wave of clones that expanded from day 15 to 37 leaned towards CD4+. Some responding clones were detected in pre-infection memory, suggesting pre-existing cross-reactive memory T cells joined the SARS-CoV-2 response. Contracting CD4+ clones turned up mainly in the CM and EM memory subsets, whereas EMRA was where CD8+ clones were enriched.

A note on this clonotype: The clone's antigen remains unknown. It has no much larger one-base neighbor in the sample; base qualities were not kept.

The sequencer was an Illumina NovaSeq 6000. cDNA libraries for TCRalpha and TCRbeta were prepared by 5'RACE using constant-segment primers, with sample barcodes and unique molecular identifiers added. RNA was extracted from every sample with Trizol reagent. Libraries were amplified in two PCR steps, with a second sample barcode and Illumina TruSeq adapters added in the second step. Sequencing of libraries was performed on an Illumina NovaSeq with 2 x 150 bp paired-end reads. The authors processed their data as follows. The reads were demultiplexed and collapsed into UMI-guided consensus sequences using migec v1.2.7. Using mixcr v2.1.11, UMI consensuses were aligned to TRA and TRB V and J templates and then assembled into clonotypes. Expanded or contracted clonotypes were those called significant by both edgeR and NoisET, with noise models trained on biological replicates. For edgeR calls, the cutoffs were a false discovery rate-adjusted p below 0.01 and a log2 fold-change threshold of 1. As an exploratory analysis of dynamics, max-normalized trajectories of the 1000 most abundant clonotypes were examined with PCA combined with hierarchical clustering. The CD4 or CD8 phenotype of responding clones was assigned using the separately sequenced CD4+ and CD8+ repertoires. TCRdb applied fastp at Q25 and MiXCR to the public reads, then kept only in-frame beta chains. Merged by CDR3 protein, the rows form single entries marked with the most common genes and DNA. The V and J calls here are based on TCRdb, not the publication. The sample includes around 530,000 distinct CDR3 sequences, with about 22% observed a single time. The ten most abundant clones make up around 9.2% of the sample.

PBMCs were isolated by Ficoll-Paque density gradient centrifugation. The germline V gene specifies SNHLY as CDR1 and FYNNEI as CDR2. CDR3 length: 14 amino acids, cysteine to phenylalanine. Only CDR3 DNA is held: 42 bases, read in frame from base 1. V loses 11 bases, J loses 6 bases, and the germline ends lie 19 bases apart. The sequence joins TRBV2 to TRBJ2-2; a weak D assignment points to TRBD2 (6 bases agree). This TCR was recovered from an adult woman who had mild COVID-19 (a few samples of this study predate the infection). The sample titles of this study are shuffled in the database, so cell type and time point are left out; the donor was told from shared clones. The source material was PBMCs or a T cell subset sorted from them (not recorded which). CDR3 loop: CALAGWGGAGELFF. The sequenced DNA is TGTGCCCTCGCGGGGTGGGGAGGTGCCGGGGAGCTGTTTTTT. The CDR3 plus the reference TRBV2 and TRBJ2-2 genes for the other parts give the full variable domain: EPEVTQTPSHQVTQMGQEVILRCVPISNHLYFYWYRQILGQKVEFLVSFYNNEISEKSEIFDDQFSVERPDGSNFTLKIRSTKLEDSAMYFCALAGWGGAGELFFGEGSRLTVL.